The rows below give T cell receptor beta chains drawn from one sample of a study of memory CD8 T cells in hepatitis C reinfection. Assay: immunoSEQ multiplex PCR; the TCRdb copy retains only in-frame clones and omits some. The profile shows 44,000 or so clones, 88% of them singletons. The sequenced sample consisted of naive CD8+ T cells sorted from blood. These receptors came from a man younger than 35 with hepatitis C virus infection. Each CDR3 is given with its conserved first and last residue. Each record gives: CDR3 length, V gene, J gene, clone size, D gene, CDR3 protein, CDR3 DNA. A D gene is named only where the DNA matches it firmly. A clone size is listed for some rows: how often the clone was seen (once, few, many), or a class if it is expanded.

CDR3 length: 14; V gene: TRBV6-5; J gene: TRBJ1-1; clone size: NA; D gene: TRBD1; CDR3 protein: CASFGTASNTEAFF; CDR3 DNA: TGTGCCAGCTTTGGGACAGCATCGAACACTGAAGCTTTCTTT
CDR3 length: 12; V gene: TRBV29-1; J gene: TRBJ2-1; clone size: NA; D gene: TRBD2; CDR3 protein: CSVETSDTEQFF; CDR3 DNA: TGCAGCGTTGAAACTAGCGATACTGAGCAGTTCTTC
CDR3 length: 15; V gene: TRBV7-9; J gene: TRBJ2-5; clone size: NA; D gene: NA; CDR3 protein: CASSTYRVVGETQYF; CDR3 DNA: TGTGCCAGCAGCACTTACAGGGTGGTCGGGGAGACCCAGTACTTC
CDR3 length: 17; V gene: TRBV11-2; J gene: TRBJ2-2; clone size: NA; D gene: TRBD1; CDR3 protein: CASSFLGQHPNTGELFF; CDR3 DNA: TGTGCCAGCAGCTTTTTGGGACAGCATCCGAACACCGGGGAGCTGTTTTTT
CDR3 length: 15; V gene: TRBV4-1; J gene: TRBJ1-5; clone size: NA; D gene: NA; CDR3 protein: CASSQGAYSNQPQHF; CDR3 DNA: TGCGCCAGCAGCCAAGGGGCGTATAGCAATCAGCCCCAGCATTTT
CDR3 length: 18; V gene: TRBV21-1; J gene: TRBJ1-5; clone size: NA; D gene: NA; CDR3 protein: CASSKDRGRANSNQPQHF; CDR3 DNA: TGTGCCAGCAGCAAAGACAGGGGACGGGCAAATAGCAATCAGCCCCAGCATTTT
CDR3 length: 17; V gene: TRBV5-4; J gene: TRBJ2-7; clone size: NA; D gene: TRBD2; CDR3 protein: CASSLGGPAGGLYEQYF; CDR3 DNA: TGTGCCAGCAGCTTGGGAGGTCCAGCGGGAGGGCTCTACGAGCAGTACTTC
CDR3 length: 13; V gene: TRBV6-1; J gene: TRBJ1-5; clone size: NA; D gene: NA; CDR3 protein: CASATYSNQPQHF; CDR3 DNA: TGTGCCAGCGCGACTTATAGCAATCAGCCCCAGCATTTT
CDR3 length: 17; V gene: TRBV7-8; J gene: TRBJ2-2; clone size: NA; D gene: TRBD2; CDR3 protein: CASSPRREGGSTGELFF; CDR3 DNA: TGTGCCAGCAGCCCTAGGCGGGAGGGCGGTAGTACCGGGGAGCTGTTTTTT
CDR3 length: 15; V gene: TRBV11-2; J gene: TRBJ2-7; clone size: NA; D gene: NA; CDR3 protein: CASSFARGPLYEQYF; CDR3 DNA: TGTGCCAGCAGCTTCGCAAGGGGCCCCCTTTACGAGCAGTACTTC
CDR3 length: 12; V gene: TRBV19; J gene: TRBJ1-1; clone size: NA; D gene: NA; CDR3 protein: CASSMGSPEAFF; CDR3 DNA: TGTGCCAGTAGTATGGGGAGCCCTGAAGCTTTCTTT
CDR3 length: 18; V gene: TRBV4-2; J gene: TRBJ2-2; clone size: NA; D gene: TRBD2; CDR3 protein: CASSQEPPLAGGNGELFF; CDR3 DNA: TGTGCCAGCAGCCAAGAACCCCCGCTAGCGGGAGGGAACGGGGAGCTGTTTTTT
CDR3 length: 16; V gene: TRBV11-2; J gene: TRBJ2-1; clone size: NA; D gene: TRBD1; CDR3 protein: CASSLGTGGPYNEQFF; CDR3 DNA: TGTGCCAGCAGCTTGGGGACAGGGGGTCCCTACAATGAGCAGTTCTTC
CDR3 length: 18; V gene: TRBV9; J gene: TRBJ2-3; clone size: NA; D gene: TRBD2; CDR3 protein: CASSETGLVPGSTDTQYF; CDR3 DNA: TGTGCCAGCAGCGAAACGGGACTAGTTCCCGGGAGCACAGATACGCAGTATTTT
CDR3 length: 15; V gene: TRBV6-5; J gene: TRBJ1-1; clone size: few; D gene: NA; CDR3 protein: CASSYSTRGGTEAFF; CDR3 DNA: TGTGCCAGCAGTTACTCGACGCGCGGGGGGACTGAAGCTTTCTTT
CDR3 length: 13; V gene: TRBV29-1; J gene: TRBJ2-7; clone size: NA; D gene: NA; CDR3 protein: CSVRVPTSYEQYF; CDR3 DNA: TGCAGCGTCAGGGTCCCAACCTCCTACGAGCAGTACTTC
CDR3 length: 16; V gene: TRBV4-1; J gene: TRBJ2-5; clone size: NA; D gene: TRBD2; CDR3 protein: CASSYGTSGNQETQYF; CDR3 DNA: TGCGCCAGCAGCTACGGGACTAGCGGAAACCAAGAGACCCAGTACTTC
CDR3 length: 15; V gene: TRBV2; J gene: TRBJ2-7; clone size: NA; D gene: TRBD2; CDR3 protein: CASRGEGRSSYEQYF; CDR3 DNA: TGTGCCAGCAGAGGGGAGGGGAGGAGCTCCTACGAGCAGTACTTC
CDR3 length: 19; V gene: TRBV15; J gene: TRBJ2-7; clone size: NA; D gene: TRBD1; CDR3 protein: CATSRDWPTTGDPAYEQYF; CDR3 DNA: TGTGCCACCAGCAGAGATTGGCCAACTACAGGGGATCCGGCCTACGAGCAGTACTTC
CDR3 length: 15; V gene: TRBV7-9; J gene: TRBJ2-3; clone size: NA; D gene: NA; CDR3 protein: CASSTVRSSTDTQYF; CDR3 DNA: TGTGCCAGCAGTACCGTACGGTCTAGCACAGATACGCAGTATTTT
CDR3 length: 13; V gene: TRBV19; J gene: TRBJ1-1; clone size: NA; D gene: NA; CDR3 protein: CASSGHTNTEAFF; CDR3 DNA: TGTGCCAGTAGTGGACACACGAACACTGAAGCTTTCTTT
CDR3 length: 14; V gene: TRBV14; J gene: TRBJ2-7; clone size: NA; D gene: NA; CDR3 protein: CASSQISDSYEQYF; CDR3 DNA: TGTGCCAGCAGCCAAATATCGGACAGCTACGAGCAGTACTTC
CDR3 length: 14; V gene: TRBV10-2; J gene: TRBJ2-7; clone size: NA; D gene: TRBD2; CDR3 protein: CAVQPGTNSYEQYF; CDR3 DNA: TGCGCCGTACAACCCGGGACTAACTCCTACGAGCAGTACTTC
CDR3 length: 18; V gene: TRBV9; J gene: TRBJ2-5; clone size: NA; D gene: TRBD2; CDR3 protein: CASSVIMSGGAHGETQYF; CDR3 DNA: TGTGCCAGCAGCGTCATTATGAGCGGGGGGGCGCATGGGGAGACCCAGTACTTC
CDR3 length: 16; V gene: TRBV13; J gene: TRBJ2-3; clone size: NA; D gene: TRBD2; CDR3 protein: CASSGGGASQADTQYF; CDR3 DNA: TGTGCCAGCAGCGGGGGAGGGGCCAGCCAAGCGGATACGCAGTATTTT
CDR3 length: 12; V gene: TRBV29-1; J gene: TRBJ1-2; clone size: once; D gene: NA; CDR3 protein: CSVPTGMGGYTF; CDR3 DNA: TGCAGCGTCCCGACAGGAATGGGTGGCTACACCTTC
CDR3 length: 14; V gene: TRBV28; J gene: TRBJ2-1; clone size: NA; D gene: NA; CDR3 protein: CASSSPRQGGEQFF; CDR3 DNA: TGTGCCAGCAGTTCCCCGCGACAGGGAGGCGAGCAGTTCTTC
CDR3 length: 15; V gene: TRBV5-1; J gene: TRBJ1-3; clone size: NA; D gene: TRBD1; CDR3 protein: CASSQDRGPGNTIYF; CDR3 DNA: TGCGCCAGCAGCCAGGACAGGGGGCCTGGAAACACCATATATTTT
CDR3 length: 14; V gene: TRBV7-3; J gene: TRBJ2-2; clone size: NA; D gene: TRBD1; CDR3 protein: CASSLEGATGELFF; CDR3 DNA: TGTGCCAGCAGCTTAGAGGGGGCCACCGGGGAGCTGTTTTTT
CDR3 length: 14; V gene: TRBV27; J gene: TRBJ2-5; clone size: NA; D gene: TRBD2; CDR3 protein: CASFSGGRQETQYF; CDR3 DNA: TGTGCCAGCTTTAGCGGGGGGAGACAAGAGACCCAGTACTTC
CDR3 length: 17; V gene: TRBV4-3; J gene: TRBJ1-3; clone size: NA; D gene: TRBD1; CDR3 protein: CASSQDNRGGSGNTIYF; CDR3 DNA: TGCGCCAGCAGCCAAGATAACAGGGGGGGATCTGGAAACACCATATATTTT
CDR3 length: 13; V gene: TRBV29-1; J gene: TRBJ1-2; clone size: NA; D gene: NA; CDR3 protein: CSVEGGLDYGYTF; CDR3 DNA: TGCAGCGTTGAAGGGGGACTGGACTATGGCTACACCTTC
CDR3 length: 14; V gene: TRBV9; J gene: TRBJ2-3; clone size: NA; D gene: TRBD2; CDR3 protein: CASSEAGGKDTQYF; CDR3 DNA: TGTGCCAGCAGCGAAGCGGGAGGCAAAGATACGCAGTATTTT
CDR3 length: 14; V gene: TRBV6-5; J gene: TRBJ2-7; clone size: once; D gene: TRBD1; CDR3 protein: CASSYAGQGSEQYF; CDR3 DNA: TGTGCCAGCAGTTACGCGGGACAGGGAAGCGAGCAGTACTTC
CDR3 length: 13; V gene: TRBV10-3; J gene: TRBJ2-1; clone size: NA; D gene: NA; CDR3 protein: CAISEGLYNEQFF; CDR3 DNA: TGTGCCATCAGTGAGGGTCTATACAATGAGCAGTTCTTC
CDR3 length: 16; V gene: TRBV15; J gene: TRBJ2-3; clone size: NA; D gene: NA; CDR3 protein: CATSSSQGWETDTQYF; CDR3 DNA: TGTGCCACCAGCAGTTCACAGGGTTGGGAGACAGATACGCAGTATTTT
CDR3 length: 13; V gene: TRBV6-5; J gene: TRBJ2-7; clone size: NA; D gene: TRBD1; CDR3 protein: CASSSTGGYEQYF; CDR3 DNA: TGTGCCAGCAGTTCGACAGGGGGCTACGAGCAGTACTTC
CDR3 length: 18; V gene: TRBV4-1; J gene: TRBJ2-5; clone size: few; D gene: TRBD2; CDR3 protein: CASSQGTSGNGNQETQYF; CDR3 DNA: TGCGCCAGCAGCCAAGGGACTAGTGGGAACGGGAACCAAGAGACCCAGTACTTC
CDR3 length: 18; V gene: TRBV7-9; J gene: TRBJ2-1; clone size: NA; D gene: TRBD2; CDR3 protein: CASSPTKLLAGGLGEQFF; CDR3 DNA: TGTGCCAGCAGCCCGACTAAGCTACTAGCGGGAGGGCTGGGTGAGCAGTTCTTC
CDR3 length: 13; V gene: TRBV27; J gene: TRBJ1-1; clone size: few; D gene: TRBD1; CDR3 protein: CASSTQGRAEAFF; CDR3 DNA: TGTGCCAGCAGCACACAGGGGCGGGCTGAAGCTTTCTTT
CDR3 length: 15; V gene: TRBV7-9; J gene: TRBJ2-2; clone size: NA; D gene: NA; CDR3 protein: CASSYRGSNTGELFF; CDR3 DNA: TGTGCCAGCAGCTATCGGGGATCGAACACCGGGGAGCTGTTTTTT
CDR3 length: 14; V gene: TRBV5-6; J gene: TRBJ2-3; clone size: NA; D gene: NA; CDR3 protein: CASSLGLAPDTQYF; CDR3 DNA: TGTGCCAGCAGCTTGGGGCTAGCACCAGATACGCAGTATTTT
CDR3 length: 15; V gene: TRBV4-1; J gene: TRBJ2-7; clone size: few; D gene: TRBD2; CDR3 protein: CASSQGLAGSYEQYF; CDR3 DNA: TGCGCCAGCAGCCAAGGACTAGCGGGATCATACGAGCAGTACTTC
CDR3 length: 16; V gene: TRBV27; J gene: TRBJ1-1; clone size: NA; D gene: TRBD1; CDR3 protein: CASSPHRGRLGTEAFF; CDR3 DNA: TGTGCCAGCAGTCCTCACAGGGGGCGGCTGGGCACTGAAGCTTTCTTT
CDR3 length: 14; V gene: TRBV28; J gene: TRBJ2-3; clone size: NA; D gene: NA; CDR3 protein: CASSTQGGTDTQYF; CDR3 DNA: TGTGCCAGCAGTACGCAGGGCGGCACAGATACGCAGTATTTT